This is a list of T cell receptor beta chains from one sample in a study of CD8+CD57+ T cells in acquired aplastic anemia. One entry per CDR3 protein, called by TCRdb with MiXCR from the reads. Seen here are 450,000 to 600,000 distinct CDR3 sequences, over 25% observed once, and the top ten hold less than 1%. Sequencing was carried out using sorted CD4+, CD8+, or CD8+CD57+ T cells (not recorded which) from PBMCs. These receptor sequences come from a human donor with aplastic anemia. CDR3s include the opening cysteine and the closing phenylalanine or tryptophan. The order of the fields is CDR3 protein, CDR3 DNA, V gene, D gene, J gene, clone size. D genes are given only for firm matches. Clone size is stated in some rows and not others, as once, few, many or a class when expanded.

CDR3 protein: CASSPSTTIYEQYF; CDR3 DNA: TGTGCCAGCTCACCTAGTACGACCATTTACGAGCAGTACTTC; V gene: TRBV25-1; D gene: .; J gene: TRBJ2-7; clone size: few
CDR3 protein: CSARESGGAFLETQYF; CDR3 DNA: TGCAGTGCTAGAGAGAGCGGGGGGGCCTTTTTAGAGACCCAGTACTTC; V gene: TRBV20-1; D gene: TRBD2; J gene: TRBJ2-5; clone size: once
CDR3 protein: CASSPPGAGNEKLFF; CDR3 DNA: TGTGCCAGCTCACCCCCCGGGGCCGGGAACGAAAAACTGTTTTTT; V gene: TRBV18; D gene: .; J gene: TRBJ1-4; clone size: .
CDR3 protein: CASSPNSGNFYEQYF; CDR3 DNA: TGTGCCAGCAGCCCCAATAGCGGGAACTTTTACGAGCAGTACTTC; V gene: TRBV7-3; D gene: TRBD2; J gene: TRBJ2-7; clone size: .
CDR3 protein: CASSPGARTAHGTQYF; CDR3 DNA: TGTGCCAGCTCACCAGGCGCTCGGACCGCTCATGGGACCCAGTACTTC; V gene: TRBV18; D gene: .; J gene: TRBJ2-5; clone size: .
CDR3 protein: CASSFSGLAYEQYF; CDR3 DNA: TGTGCCAGCAGTTTTTCGGGACTAGCCTACGAGCAGTACTTC; V gene: TRBV27; D gene: TRBD2; J gene: TRBJ2-7; clone size: few
CDR3 protein: CASSLGGLAVHGELFF; CDR3 DNA: TGTGCCAGCAGCTTAGGTGGACTAGCGGTACACGGGGAGCTGTTTTTT; V gene: TRBV5-4; D gene: TRBD2; J gene: TRBJ2-2; clone size: few
CDR3 protein: CASRRTGIYEQYF; CDR3 DNA: TGTGCCAGCAGACGTACAGGGATCTACGAGCAGTACTTC; V gene: TRBV7-2; D gene: .; J gene: TRBJ2-7; clone size: many
CDR3 protein: CASSPGRVAFFSPLHF; CDR3 DNA: TGTGCCAGCAGCCCCGGCAGGGTTGCTTTTTTTTCACCCCTCCACTTT; V gene: TRBV2; D gene: .; J gene: TRBJ1-6; clone size: .
CDR3 protein: CASSSTGGSHEQYF; CDR3 DNA: TGTGCCAGCAGTTCGACAGGGGGCTCCCACGAGCAGTACTTC; V gene: TRBV6-5; D gene: TRBD1; J gene: TRBJ2-7; clone size: many
CDR3 protein: CASSWTDTQYF; CDR3 DNA: TGTGCCAGCAGTTGGACGGATACGCAGTATTTT; V gene: TRBV6-5; D gene: .; J gene: TRBJ2-3; clone size: few
CDR3 protein: CAWSVRGGVGYTF; CDR3 DNA: TGTGCCTGGAGTGTACGGGGGGGCGTCGGCTACACCTTC; V gene: TRBV19; D gene: .; J gene: TRBJ1-2; clone size: .
CDR3 protein: CATSDARTGQTYEQYF; CDR3 DNA: TGTGCCACCAGTGATGCACGGACGGGACAGACCTACGAGCAGTACTTC; V gene: TRBV24-1; D gene: TRBD1; J gene: TRBJ2-7; clone size: .
CDR3 protein: CATARGGISYEQYF; CDR3 DNA: TGTGCCACCGCGAGAGGGGGGATCTCCTACGAGCAGTACTTC; V gene: TRBV15; D gene: .; J gene: TRBJ2-7; clone size: few
CDR3 protein: CATSGTGRSPLHF; CDR3 DNA: TGTGCCACCAGCGGAACAGGGCGATCACCCCTCCACTTT; V gene: TRBV24-1; D gene: .; J gene: TRBJ1-6; clone size: few
CDR3 protein: CASSDRDYYGYTF; CDR3 DNA: TGTGCCAGCAGCGACCGGGACTATTATGGCTACACCTTC; V gene: TRBV7-2; D gene: .; J gene: TRBJ1-2; clone size: many
CDR3 protein: CATSDFRTAGNEQFF; CDR3 DNA: TGTGCCACCAGTGATTTTAGGACGGCGGGGAATGAGCAGTTCTTC; V gene: TRBV24-1; D gene: .; J gene: TRBJ2-1; clone size: many
CDR3 protein: CASSLNRQGGEKLFF; CDR3 DNA: TGTGCCAGCAGCTTAAATCGACAGGGGGGAGAAAAACTGTTTTTT; V gene: TRBV7-9; D gene: TRBD1; J gene: TRBJ1-4; clone size: .
CDR3 protein: CASSDAASGYTF; CDR3 DNA: TGTGCCAGCAGTGATGCGGCTAGTGGCTACACCTTC; V gene: TRBV10-3; D gene: .; J gene: TRBJ1-2; clone size: .
CDR3 protein: CASSFLAGTDTQYF; CDR3 DNA: TGCGCCAGCAGCTTCCTAGCGGGCACAGATACGCAGTATTTT; V gene: TRBV5-1; D gene: TRBD2; J gene: TRBJ2-3; clone size: .
CDR3 protein: CSVGGANSGNTIYF; CDR3 DNA: TGCAGCGTGGGGGGGGCGAACTCTGGAAACACCATATATTTT; V gene: TRBV29-1; D gene: .; J gene: TRBJ1-3; clone size: few
CDR3 protein: CASSSQTGAINYGYTF; CDR3 DNA: TGTGCCAGCAGCTCCCAGACAGGGGCGATAAACTATGGCTACACCTTC; V gene: TRBV11-1; D gene: TRBD1; J gene: TRBJ1-2; clone size: .
CDR3 protein: CSARSRGDGTQYF; CDR3 DNA: TGCAGTGCTAGATCCCGGGGGGATGGGACCCAGTACTTC; V gene: TRBV20-1; D gene: TRBD2; J gene: TRBJ2-5; clone size: many
CDR3 protein: CASTMTGGTGNTIYF; CDR3 DNA: TGTGCCAGTACCATGACAGGGGGGACTGGAAACACCATATATTTT; V gene: TRBV19; D gene: TRBD1; J gene: TRBJ1-3; clone size: many
CDR3 protein: CSATGTRNYGYTF; CDR3 DNA: TGCAGTGCTACCGGGACACGCAACTATGGCTACACCTTC; V gene: TRBV20-1; D gene: .; J gene: TRBJ1-2; clone size: many
CDR3 protein: CSAGGDTKNIQYF; CDR3 DNA: TGCAGTGCTGGGGGGGACACTAAAAACATTCAGTACTTC; V gene: TRBV20-1; D gene: .; J gene: TRBJ2-4; clone size: .
CDR3 protein: CATEKGTYEQYF; CDR3 DNA: TGTGCCACGGAGAAAGGGACCTACGAGCAGTACTTC; V gene: TRBV10-3; D gene: .; J gene: TRBJ2-7; clone size: .
CDR3 protein: CSVVEGRNGEKLFF; CDR3 DNA: TGCAGCGTTGTAGAGGGGCGGAATGGTGAAAAACTGTTTTTT; V gene: TRBV29-1; D gene: .; J gene: TRBJ1-4; clone size: many
CDR3 protein: CASSKELRAKNIQYF; CDR3 DNA: TGTGCCAGCAGCAAGGAACTCCGAGCCAAAAACATTCAGTACTTC; V gene: TRBV7-2; D gene: .; J gene: TRBJ2-4; clone size: .
CDR3 protein: CASSEGGGTYEQYF; CDR3 DNA: TGCGCCAGCAGTGAAGGCGGGGGGACCTACGAGCAGTACTTC; V gene: TRBV10-1; D gene: TRBD2; J gene: TRBJ2-7; clone size: many
CDR3 protein: CASSGQGGSMNTEAFF; CDR3 DNA: TGTGCCAGCAGTGGGCAGGGGGGGAGCATGAACACTGAAGCTTTCTTT; V gene: TRBV2; D gene: TRBD1; J gene: TRBJ1-1; clone size: .
CDR3 protein: CASSLTGTAGGYTF; CDR3 DNA: TGTGCCAGCAGTTTGACCGGGACGGCGGGGGGCTACACCTTC; V gene: TRBV10-3; D gene: .; J gene: TRBJ1-2; clone size: few
CDR3 protein: CASSNERVPGANVLTF; CDR3 DNA: TGTGCCAGCAGCAATGAGAGGGTTCCCGGGGCCAACGTCCTGACTTTC; V gene: TRBV27; D gene: .; J gene: TRBJ2-6; clone size: once
CDR3 protein: CSVGDGANEKLFF; CDR3 DNA: TGCAGCGTGGGGGACGGGGCCAATGAAAAACTGTTTTTT; V gene: TRBV29-1; D gene: .; J gene: TRBJ1-4; clone size: .
CDR3 protein: CSVHGTTNTGELFF; CDR3 DNA: TGCAGCGTCCACGGGACAACGAACACCGGGGAGCTGTTTTTT; V gene: TRBV29-1; D gene: .; J gene: TRBJ2-2; clone size: few
CDR3 protein: CASSLRGAGAEAFF; CDR3 DNA: TGTGCCAGTAGTTTAAGGGGGGCAGGCGCTGAAGCTTTCTTT; V gene: TRBV19; D gene: .; J gene: TRBJ1-1; clone size: many
CDR3 protein: CASSVDREHYEQYF; CDR3 DNA: TGTGCCAGCAGCGTAGACAGGGAACACTACGAGCAGTACTTC; V gene: TRBV9; D gene: .; J gene: TRBJ2-7; clone size: .
CDR3 protein: CAMAQGGNSPLHF; CDR3 DNA: TGTGCCATGGCCCAGGGAGGGAATTCACCCCTCCACTTT; V gene: TRBV2; D gene: .; J gene: TRBJ1-6; clone size: many
CDR3 protein: CAWSVRGRVEETQYF; CDR3 DNA: TGTGCCTGGAGTGTACGGGGGCGGGTAGAAGAGACCCAGTACTTC; V gene: TRBV30; D gene: .; J gene: TRBJ2-5; clone size: .
CDR3 protein: CASKRTGLNTEAFF; CDR3 DNA: TGTGCCAGCAAACGGACAGGGCTTAACACTGAAGCTTTCTTT; V gene: TRBV10-3; D gene: TRBD1; J gene: TRBJ1-1; clone size: .
CDR3 protein: CATSTRTENIQYF; CDR3 DNA: TGTGCCACCAGCACTAGAACCGAAAACATTCAGTACTTC; V gene: TRBV15; D gene: .; J gene: TRBJ2-4; clone size: many
CDR3 protein: CASSVVDRFTGNTIYF; CDR3 DNA: TGTGCCAGCAGCGTAGTTGACAGGTTCACTGGAAACACCATATATTTT; V gene: TRBV9; D gene: .; J gene: TRBJ1-3; clone size: .
CDR3 protein: CASNAGVAEAFF; CDR3 DNA: TGTGCCAGCAATGCCGGAGTGGCTGAAGCTTTCTTT; V gene: TRBV25-1; D gene: .; J gene: TRBJ1-1; clone size: .
CDR3 protein: CASSLIGQGGSYEQYF; CDR3 DNA: TGTGCCAGTAGCCTAATTGGTCAGGGAGGCTCCTACGAGCAGTACTTC; V gene: TRBV19; D gene: .; J gene: TRBJ2-7; clone size: once
CDR3 protein: CASSGEGSQAFF; CDR3 DNA: TGTGCCAGCAGCGGAGAGGGCAGCCAAGCTTTCTTT; V gene: TRBV5-8; D gene: .; J gene: TRBJ1-1; clone size: few
CDR3 protein: CASSEDGRIGYTF; CDR3 DNA: TGTGCCAGCAGTGAGGACGGTCGTATTGGCTACACCTTC; V gene: TRBV27; D gene: .; J gene: TRBJ1-2; clone size: few
CDR3 protein: CSVGGGRDTEAFF; CDR3 DNA: TGCAGCGTGGGAGGGGGACGGGACACTGAAGCTTTCTTT; V gene: TRBV29-1; D gene: .; J gene: TRBJ1-1; clone size: many
CDR3 protein: CATQGTGRYTGELFF; CDR3 DNA: TGTGCCACCCAAGGGACAGGGAGGTACACCGGGGAGCTGTTTTTT; V gene: TRBV24-1; D gene: TRBD1; J gene: TRBJ2-2; clone size: many
CDR3 protein: CASSDRGHTEAFF; CDR3 DNA: TGTGCCAGCAGTGACAGGGGACACACTGAAGCTTTCTTT; V gene: TRBV2; D gene: .; J gene: TRBJ1-1; clone size: many
CDR3 protein: CASSSNQGPYEQYF; CDR3 DNA: TGTGCCAGCAGCTCAAACCAGGGCCCCTACGAGCAGTACTTC; V gene: TRBV9; D gene: .; J gene: TRBJ2-7; clone size: many
CDR3 protein: CSARDPGTSEAFF; CDR3 DNA: TGCAGTGCTAGAGACCCCGGGACATCCGAAGCTTTCTTT; V gene: TRBV20-1; D gene: .; J gene: TRBJ1-1; clone size: few
CDR3 protein: CSPTGTYGEQYF; CDR3 DNA: TGCAGCCCAACCGGGACCTACGGGGAGCAGTACTTC; V gene: TRBV29-1; D gene: .; J gene: TRBJ2-7; clone size: .
CDR3 protein: CASKDKSGANVPTF; CDR3 DNA: TGTGCCAGCAAAGATAAATCTGGGGCCAACGTCCCGACTTTC; V gene: TRBV5-6; D gene: .; J gene: TRBJ2-6; clone size: .
CDR3 protein: CSARRSTTGELFF; CDR3 DNA: TGCAGTGCACGCCGTTCTACCACCGGGGAGCTGTTTTTT; V gene: TRBV20-1; D gene: .; J gene: TRBJ2-2; clone size: .
CDR3 protein: CASSVGTGGSYEQYF; CDR3 DNA: TGTGCCAGCAGCGTAGGGACAGGCGGCTCCTACGAGCAGTACTTC; V gene: TRBV9; D gene: TRBD1; J gene: TRBJ2-7; clone size: many
CDR3 protein: CASTSDRGYEQYF; CDR3 DNA: TGTGCCAGCACCTCAGACAGGGGCTACGAGCAGTACTTC; V gene: TRBV12-3/TRBV12-4; D gene: TRBD1; J gene: TRBJ2-7; clone size: few
CDR3 protein: CASSQGAREQFF; CDR3 DNA: TGTGCCAGCAGCCAGGGGGCCCGGGAGCAGTTCTTC; V gene: TRBV7-3; D gene: TRBD1; J gene: TRBJ2-1; clone size: .